This TCR beta chain comes out of a study of CD8+CD57+ T cells in acquired aplastic anemia. Study background: Sorted CD4+ plus CD8+ cells gave DNA averaging about 3.2 ug. Whole-study results and caveats: Levels of CD8+ Simpson's diversity were not significantly distinct in patients versus controls. Patients shared around 31 CD8+ CDR3 sequences with controls.

Regarding this clonotype: Its matching antigen is unknown.

Genomic DNA, the template, was used for profiling of the TCR beta VDJ and CDR3. TCRdb reprocessed the reads via MiXCR and lists one record per CDR3 protein. The sample contains about 220,000 distinct CDR3 sequences, roughly 35% of which appear only once. The CDR3 covers 15 residues. Losses at the gene ends were 3 bases for V and 6 bases for J; bases not matched to a gene: 7. The germline CDR1 and CDR2 sequences are SGDLS and YYNGEE. Material: sorted CD4+, CD8+, or CD8+CD57+ T cells (not recorded which) from PBMCs. The V call is TRBV9, the J call TRBJ2-7; 12 bases align to TRBD2. This sequence was found in a human donor in good health, serving as a control. CDR3 amino acids: CASSAASGRASEQYF. The CDR3 DNA is TGTGCCAGCAGCGCCGCTAGCGGGAGGGCCTCCGAGCAGTACTTC.